The clone carrying this TCR beta chain has a handful of counts. This entry comes from a study of blood T cell repertoires in COVID-19. This CDR3 region has 15 residues. V lost 7 bases and J lost 3, with 18 bases in between. CDR1 and CDR2 (germline): SNHLY, FYNNEI. TCRdb keeps only in-frame clones here, not all; method: immunoSEQ multiplex PCR. The data contain fewer than 350,000 clones, around 81% of them seen just once; the ten biggest clones take up roughly 2.9%. The genes are TRBV2 and TRBJ2-5, with a weak D call TRBD2 (6 bases). The clonotype was recovered from a woman aged 55-69 years with active or convalescent COVID-19. Sequenced sample: peripheral blood. CDR3 residues: CASTRFGASEETQYF. DNA of the CDR3: TGTGCCAGCACGAGATTCGGGGCTAGCGAAGAGACCCAGTACTTC.